This paragraph covers one TCR beta chain sequence. The antigen this receptor binds is unknown. No base quality values were provided; no much bigger clone lies one nucleotide off. Ficoll-Paque density gradient centrifugation was used to isolate PBMCs. The data were obtained in a study of T-cell memory formation after mild COVID-19 (dated by TCRdb to the early 2020s). Background for the entire study: Most TCR sequence clusters were specific to one of the two donors. Longitudinal TCRalpha and TCRbeta repertoire sequencing tracked T-cell clones expanding and contracting after mild COVID-19 in two donors. The cohort was made up of two young adult volunteers, one female and one male, who were previously healthy.

TCRdb names Illumina NovaSeq 6000 as the instrument used. cDNA libraries for TCRalpha and TCRbeta were prepared by 5'RACE using constant-segment primers, with sample barcodes and unique molecular identifiers added. Trizol reagent was used to extract RNA from every sample. Libraries were amplified in two PCR steps, with a second sample barcode and Illumina TruSeq adapters added in the second step. Sequencing of libraries was performed on an Illumina NovaSeq with 2 x 150 bp paired-end reads. Turning to the authors' computational methods: With migec v1.2.7, reads were demultiplexed and then collapsed into UMI-guided consensus sequences. Using mixcr v2.1.11, UMI consensuses were aligned to TRA and TRB V and J templates and then assembled into clonotypes. A clonotype was counted as expanded or contracted only if both edgeR and NoisET called the change significant, with noise models trained on biological replicates. For edgeR calls, the thresholds were a false discovery rate-adjusted p below 0.01 and a log2 fold-change of 1. As an exploratory analysis of dynamics, max-normalized trajectories of the 1000 most abundant clonotypes were examined with PCA combined with hierarchical clustering. Each responding clone was given a CD4 or CD8 phenotype based on the CD4+ and CD8+ repertoires, which had been sequenced separately. The public reads were reanalyzed by TCRdb: fastp trimming at Q25, MiXCR alignment, in-frame beta chains only. Each CDR3 protein appears once, grouped with its most common genes and DNA. The V and J calls here are based on TCRdb, not the publication. The sample contains roughly 280,000 distinct CDR3 sequences, around 8% of them found a single time. The ten biggest clones cover 22% of the sample.

The CDR3 runs 16 amino acids, cysteine and phenylalanine included. The CDR3 DNA has 48 bases and is translated from base 1. Based on the germline V gene, the CDR1 and CDR2 sequences are SNHLY and FYNNEI. V drops 5 bases and J drops 2 bases, leaving 16 bases in between. Results and caveats for the whole study, not just this receptor: The second-wave clones that peaked on day 37 were not confirmed to be SARS-CoV-2 specific. Some responding clones were detected in pre-infection memory, which suggested that pre-existing cross-reactive memory T cells had joined the SARS-CoV-2 response. From day 15 to 85, contracting clones showed balanced CD4/CD8 phenotypes, whereas a second wave of clones that expanded from day 15 to 37 leaned towards CD4+. Contracting CD4+ clones were found mainly in CM and EM memory subsets, while CD8+ clones were enriched in EMRA. Only a couple of mild cases were covered by the study, and larger cohorts that include severe cases with pre-infection samples were considered necessary.

Input material: PBMCs or a T cell subset sorted from them (not recorded which). The rearrangement combines TRBV2 with TRBJ1-5, with the D gene call left open. The receptor comes from a man aged 18 to 29 who had mild COVID-19 (a few samples of this study predate the infection). The sample titles of this study are shuffled in the database, so cell type and time point are left out; the donor was told from shared clones. The sequenced DNA is TGTGCCAGCAGTTTTAGTTCAAACAGCGGCAATCAGCCCCAGCATTTT. Its protein product is CASSFSSNSGNQPQHF.